The clone carrying this TCR beta chain was detected once. Its target is not known. The sample belongs to a study of PD-1 blockade in classical Hodgkin lymphoma. The germline gives CDR1 SEHNR, CDR2 FQNEAQ (reference sequence). Trimming left V 5 bases short and J 15 bases short, with 14 bases between. The CDR3 spans 11 residues. As for time point: cycle 4 day 1 (C4D1), after more than five weeks of nivolumab. Each patient's relapse followed autologous stem cell transplantation, and brentuximab vedotin exposure varied. Best responses included complete response and partial response; otherwise, the best response was progressive disease. Findings and limits, study-wide: Reasons behind the repertoire differences stay unclear, perhaps disease activity or earlier therapy.

Measured with immunoSEQ multiplex PCR; TCRdb has only the in-frame clones, and not every one. The sample comprises under 130,000 clones, around 90% of which are singletons, and under 20% rests with the top ten. This sequence was found in a human donor with classical Hodgkin lymphoma. The material sequenced was peripheral blood mononuclear cells (PBMCs), taken before the fourth cycle of nivolumab. The V gene is TRBV7-9, the J gene TRBJ2-1, with TRBD1 as a possible D gene (5 bases). The CDR3 nucleotides read TGTGCCAGCAGCCGTGGGGCACCCTGGTTCTTC. Its protein is CASSRGAPWFF.